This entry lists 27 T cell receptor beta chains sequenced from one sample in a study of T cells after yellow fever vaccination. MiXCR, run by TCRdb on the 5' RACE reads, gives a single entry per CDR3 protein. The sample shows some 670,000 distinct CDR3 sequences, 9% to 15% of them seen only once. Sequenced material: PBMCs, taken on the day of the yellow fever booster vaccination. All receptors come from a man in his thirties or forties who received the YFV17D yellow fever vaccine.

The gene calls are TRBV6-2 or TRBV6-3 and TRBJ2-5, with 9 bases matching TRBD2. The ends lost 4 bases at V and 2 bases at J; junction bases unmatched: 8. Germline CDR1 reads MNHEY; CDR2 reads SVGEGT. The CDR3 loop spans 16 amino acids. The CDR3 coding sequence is TGTGCCAGCAGTTGGGTAGCGGGAGTTCAACAAGAGACCCAGTACTTC. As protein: CASSWVAGVQQETQYF.

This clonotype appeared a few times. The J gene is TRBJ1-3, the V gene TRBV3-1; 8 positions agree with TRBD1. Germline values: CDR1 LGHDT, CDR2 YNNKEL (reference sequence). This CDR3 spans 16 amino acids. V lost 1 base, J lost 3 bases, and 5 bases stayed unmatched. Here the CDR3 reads CASSQVGRGHGNTIYF. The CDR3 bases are TGTGCCAGCAGCCAAGTCGGCAGGGGGCATGGAAACACCATATATTTT.

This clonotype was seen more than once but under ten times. DNA for the CDR3: TGCAGCGTTGGGGCGGACAGGTACGAGCAGTACTTC. Its translation: CSVGADRYEQYF. The gene calls are TRBV29-1 and TRBJ2-7, with TRBD1 matching over 7 bases. Looked up from germline, CDR1 is SQVTM and CDR2 is ANQGSEA. J was trimmed by 4 bases and V by 4 bases; bases with no gene match: 4. The CDR3 runs 12 residues.

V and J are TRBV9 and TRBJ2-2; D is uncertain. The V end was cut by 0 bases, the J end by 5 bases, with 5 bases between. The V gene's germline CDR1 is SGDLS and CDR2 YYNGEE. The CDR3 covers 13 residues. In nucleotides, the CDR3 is TGTGCCAGCAGCGTAGACGGGACCGGGGAGCTGTTTTTT. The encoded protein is CASSVDGTGELFF.

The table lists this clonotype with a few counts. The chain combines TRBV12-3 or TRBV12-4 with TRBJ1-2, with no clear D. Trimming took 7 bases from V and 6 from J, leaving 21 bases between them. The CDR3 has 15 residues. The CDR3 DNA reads TGTGCCAGCAAACTCTTCCGGACGGGGATGGATGGCTACACCTTC. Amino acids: CASKLFRTGMDGYTF.

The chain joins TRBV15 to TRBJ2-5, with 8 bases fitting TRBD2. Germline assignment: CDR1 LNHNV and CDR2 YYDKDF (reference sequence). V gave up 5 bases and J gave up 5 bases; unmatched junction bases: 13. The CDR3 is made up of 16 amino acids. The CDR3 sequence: CATSRRGGRPEETQYF. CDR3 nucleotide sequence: TGTGCCACCAGCCGAAGAGGCGGGAGGCCGGAGGAGACCCAGTACTTC.

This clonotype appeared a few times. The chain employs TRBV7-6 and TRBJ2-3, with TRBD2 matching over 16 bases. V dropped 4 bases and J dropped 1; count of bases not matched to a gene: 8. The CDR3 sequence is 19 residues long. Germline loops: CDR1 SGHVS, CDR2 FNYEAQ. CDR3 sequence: CASSSGLAGGLFGTDTQYF. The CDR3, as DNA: TGTGCCAGCAGCTCGGGACTAGCGGGAGGGCTATTTGGCACAGATACGCAGTATTTT. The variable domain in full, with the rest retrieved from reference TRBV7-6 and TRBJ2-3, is GAGVSQSPRYKVTKRGQDVALRCDPISGHVSLYWYRQALGQGPEFLTYFNYEAQQDKSGLPNDRFSAERPEGSISTLTIQRTEQRDSAMYRCASSSGLAGGLFGTDTQYFGPGTRLTVL.

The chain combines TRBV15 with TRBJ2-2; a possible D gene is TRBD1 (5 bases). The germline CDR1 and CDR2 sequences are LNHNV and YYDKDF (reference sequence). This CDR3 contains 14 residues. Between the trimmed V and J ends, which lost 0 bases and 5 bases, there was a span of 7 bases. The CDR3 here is CATSRDRVTGELFF. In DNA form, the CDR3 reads TGTGCCACCAGCAGAGACAGGGTTACCGGGGAGCTGTTTTTT.

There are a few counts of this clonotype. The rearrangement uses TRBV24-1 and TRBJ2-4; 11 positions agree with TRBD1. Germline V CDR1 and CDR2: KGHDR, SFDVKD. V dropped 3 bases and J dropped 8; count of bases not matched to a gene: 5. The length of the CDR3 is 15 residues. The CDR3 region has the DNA TGTGCCACCAGTGATCGCGGACAGGGGGCTGACATTCAGTACTTC. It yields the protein CATSDRGQGADIQYF.

The CDR3 DNA is TGCGCCAGCAGCCAAGATATGTTCGGGGGCGGCGAAGCTTTCTTT. Amino acids: CASSQDMFGGGEAFF. J is TRBJ1-1 and V is TRBV4-3, with a weak D call TRBD1 (6 bases). This CDR3 has 15 amino acids. CDR1 and CDR2 from the germline V gene are LGHNA and YSLEER. Trimming took off 0 bases at V and 8 bases at J, with 16 bases between the two ends.

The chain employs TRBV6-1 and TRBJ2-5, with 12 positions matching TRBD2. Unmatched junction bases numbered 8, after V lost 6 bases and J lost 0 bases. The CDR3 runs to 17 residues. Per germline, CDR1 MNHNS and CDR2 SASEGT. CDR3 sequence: CASSRSGTSGYQETQYF. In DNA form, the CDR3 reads TGTGCCAGCAGCCGCTCCGGGACTAGCGGGTACCAAGAGACCCAGTACTTC.

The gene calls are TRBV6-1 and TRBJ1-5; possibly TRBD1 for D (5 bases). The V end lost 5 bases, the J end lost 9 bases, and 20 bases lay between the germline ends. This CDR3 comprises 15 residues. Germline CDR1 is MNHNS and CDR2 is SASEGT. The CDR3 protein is CASSPSGDLRWPQHF. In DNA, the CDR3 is TGTGCCAGCAGTCCTTCGGGGGACCTGCGGTGGCCCCAGCATTTT.

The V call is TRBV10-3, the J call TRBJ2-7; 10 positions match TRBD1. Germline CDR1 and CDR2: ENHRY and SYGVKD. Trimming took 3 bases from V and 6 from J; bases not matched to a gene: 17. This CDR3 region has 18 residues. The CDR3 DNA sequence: TGTGCCATCAGTGACCCTTCCCCGGGACAGGGGTTCGGAGTCGAGCAGTACTTC. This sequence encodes CAISDPSPGQGFGVEQYF.

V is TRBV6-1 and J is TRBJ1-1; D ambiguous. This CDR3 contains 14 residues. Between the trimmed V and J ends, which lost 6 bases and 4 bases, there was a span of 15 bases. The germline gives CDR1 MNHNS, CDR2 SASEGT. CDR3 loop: CASRTSGRATEAFF. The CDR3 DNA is TGTGCCAGCAGGACCTCGGGGAGGGCCACTGAAGCTTTCTTT.

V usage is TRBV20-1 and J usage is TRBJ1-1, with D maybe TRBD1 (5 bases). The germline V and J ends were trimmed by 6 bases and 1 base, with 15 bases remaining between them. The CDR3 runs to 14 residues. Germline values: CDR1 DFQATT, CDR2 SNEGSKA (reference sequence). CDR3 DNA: TGCAGTGCGACCGGGACCGAGTCGAACACTGAAGCTTTCTTT. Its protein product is CSATGTESNTEAFF.

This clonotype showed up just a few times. The CDR3, as DNA: TGCAGTGCGCGGGGCTCCTCGCTCTGGGAGCAGTACTTC. Its protein product is CSARGSSLWEQYF. The chain combines TRBV20-1 with TRBJ2-7; D possibly corresponds to TRBD2 (6 bases). This CDR3 has 13 residues. Trimming took 6 bases from V and 7 from J, leaving 19 bases between them. In germline, CDR1 is DFQATT, CDR2 SNEGSKA (reference sequence).

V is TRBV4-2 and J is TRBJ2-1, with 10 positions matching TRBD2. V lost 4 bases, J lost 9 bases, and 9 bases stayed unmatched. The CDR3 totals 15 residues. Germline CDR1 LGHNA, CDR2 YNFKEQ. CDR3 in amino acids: CASSPDRTSGSEQFF. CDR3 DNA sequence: TGTGCCAGCAGCCCCGACAGGACTAGCGGCTCTGAGCAGTTCTTC.

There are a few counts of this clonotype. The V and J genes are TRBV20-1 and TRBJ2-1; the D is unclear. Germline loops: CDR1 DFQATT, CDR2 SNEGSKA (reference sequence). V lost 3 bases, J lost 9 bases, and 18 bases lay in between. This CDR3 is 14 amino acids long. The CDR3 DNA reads TGCAGTGCTAGTTTTCAGGCCCCCGATGGTGAGCAGTTCTTC. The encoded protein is CSASFQAPDGEQFF.

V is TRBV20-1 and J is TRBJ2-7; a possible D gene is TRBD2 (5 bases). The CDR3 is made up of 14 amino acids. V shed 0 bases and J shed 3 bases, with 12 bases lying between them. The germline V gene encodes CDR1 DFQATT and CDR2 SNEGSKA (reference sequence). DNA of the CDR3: TGCAGTGCTAGAGATCGTCGCGGACTCTACGAGCAGTACTTC. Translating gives CSARDRRGLYEQYF.

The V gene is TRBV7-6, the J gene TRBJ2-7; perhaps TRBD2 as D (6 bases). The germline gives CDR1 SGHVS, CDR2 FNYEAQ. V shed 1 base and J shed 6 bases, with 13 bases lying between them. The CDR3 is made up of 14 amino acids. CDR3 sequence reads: CASSLEGTPLEQYF. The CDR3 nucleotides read TGTGCCAGCAGCTTAGAAGGGACTCCTCTCGAGCAGTACTTC.

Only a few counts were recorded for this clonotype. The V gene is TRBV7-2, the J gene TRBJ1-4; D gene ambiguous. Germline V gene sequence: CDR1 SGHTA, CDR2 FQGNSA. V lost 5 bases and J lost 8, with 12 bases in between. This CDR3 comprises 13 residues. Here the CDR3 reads CASSPQKAEKLFF. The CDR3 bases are TGTGCCAGCAGCCCCCAGAAGGCGGAAAAACTGTTTTTT.

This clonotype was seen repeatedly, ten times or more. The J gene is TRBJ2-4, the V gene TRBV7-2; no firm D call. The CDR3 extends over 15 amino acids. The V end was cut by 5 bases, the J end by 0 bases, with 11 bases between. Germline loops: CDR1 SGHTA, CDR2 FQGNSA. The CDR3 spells CASSPTVLAKNIQYF. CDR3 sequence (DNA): TGTGCCAGCAGCCCAACCGTTTTAGCCAAAAACATTCAGTACTTC.

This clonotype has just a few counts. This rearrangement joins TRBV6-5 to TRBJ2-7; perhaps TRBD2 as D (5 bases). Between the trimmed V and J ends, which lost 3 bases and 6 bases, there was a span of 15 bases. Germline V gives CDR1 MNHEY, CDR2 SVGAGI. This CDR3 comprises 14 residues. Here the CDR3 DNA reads TGTGCCAGCAGTTATGGCGGGTACCCCCCCGAGCAGTACTTC. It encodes CASSYGGYPPEQYF.

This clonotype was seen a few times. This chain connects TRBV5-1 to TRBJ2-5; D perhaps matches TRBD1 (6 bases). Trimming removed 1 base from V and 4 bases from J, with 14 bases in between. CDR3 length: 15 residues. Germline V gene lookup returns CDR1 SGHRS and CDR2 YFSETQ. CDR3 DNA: TGCGCCAGCAGCTTGACGGGCAGGGGATTAGAGACCCAGTACTTC. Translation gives CASSLTGRGLETQYF.

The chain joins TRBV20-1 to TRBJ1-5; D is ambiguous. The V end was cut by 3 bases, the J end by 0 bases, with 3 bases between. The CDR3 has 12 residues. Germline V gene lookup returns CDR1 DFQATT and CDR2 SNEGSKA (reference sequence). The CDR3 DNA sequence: TGCAGTGCTAGTGATAGCAATCAGCCCCAGCATTTT. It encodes CSASDSNQPQHF.

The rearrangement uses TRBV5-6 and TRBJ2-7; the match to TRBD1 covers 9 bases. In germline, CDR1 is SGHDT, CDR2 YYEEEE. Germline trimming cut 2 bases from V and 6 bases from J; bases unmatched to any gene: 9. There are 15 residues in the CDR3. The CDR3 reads CASSLRDRVLGEQYF. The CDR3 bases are TGTGCCAGCAGCTTAAGGGACAGGGTTTTGGGCGAGCAGTACTTC. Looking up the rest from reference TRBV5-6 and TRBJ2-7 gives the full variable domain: DAGVTQSPTHLIKTRGQQVTLRCSPKSGHDTVSWYQQALGQGPQFIFQYYEEEERQRGNFPDRFSGHQFPNYSSELNVNALLLGDSALYLCASSLRDRVLGEQYFGPGTRLTVT.

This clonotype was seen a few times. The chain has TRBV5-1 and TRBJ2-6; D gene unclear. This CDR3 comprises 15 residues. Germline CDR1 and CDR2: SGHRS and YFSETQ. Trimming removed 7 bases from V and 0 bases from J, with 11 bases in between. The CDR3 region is CASGKTSSGANVLTF. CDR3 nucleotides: TGCGCCAGCGGAAAAACAAGCTCTGGGGCCAACGTCCTGACTTTC.